What follows are 23 T cell receptor beta chains derived from one specimen sequenced in a study of T cell repertoires in cytomegalovirus infection. TCRdb re-called the reads with MiXCR, one entry per CDR3 protein. The data show 340,000 or so distinct CDR3 sequences, around a quarter seen once. What these receptors recognize is not known. The starting material was cultured PBMCs, obtained from culture after CMV antigen stimulation. The receptor source for this set is a human donor in good health (CMV status not recorded). Some clones in this sample may be carry-over from other donors' samples.

This clonotype has just a few counts. The gene calls are TRBV7-2 and TRBJ1-3; D gene uncertain. The CDR3 spans 15 residues. The germline V gene has CDR1 SGHTA and CDR2 FQGNSA. The V end was cut by 3 bases, the J end by 4 bases, with 13 bases between. CDR3 amino acids: CASSFRASEGNTIYF. For the CDR3, the DNA is TGTGCCAGCAGCTTTAGGGCGTCGGAAGGAAACACCATATATTTT. The full variable domain, its missing parts supplied by reference TRBV7-2 and TRBJ1-3, is GAGVSQSPSNKVTEKGKDVELRCDPISGHTALYWYRQSLGQGLEFLIYFQGNSAPDKSGLPSDRFSAERTGGSVSTLTIQRTQQEDSAVYLCASSFRASEGNTIYFGEGSWLTVV.

This sequence joins TRBV12-3 or TRBV12-4 and TRBJ2-7; 11 bases fit TRBD1. Germline trimming cut 6 bases from V and 7 bases from J; bases unmatched to any gene: 17. The length of the CDR3 is 17 residues. The CDR3 spells CASRPGTGGLILGEQYF. The CDR3 bases are TGTGCCAGCAGACCCGGGACAGGGGGTCTGATTCTTGGGGAGCAGTACTTC.

On this clonotype: A read error is possible here, since a much larger clone lies one base away. This chain connects TRBV7-2 to TRBJ2-3; 9 nucleotides match TRBD2. This CDR3 has 15 residues. Germline V gives CDR1 SGHTA, CDR2 FQGNSA. CDR3 sequence reads: CVSSRSSGVTDTQYF. The CDR3, as DNA: TGTGTCAGCAGTCGCTCTAGCGGGGTCACAGATACGCAGTATTTT.

Notes on this clonotype: The junction shows a germline mismatch at one end, possibly a read error. J is TRBJ2-1 and V is TRBV7-2, with D possibly being TRBD1 (6 bases). The CDR3 is 12 residues long. Germline loops: CDR1 SGHTA, CDR2 FQGNSA. CDR3 DNA sequence: TGTGCCGGCAGCTCCCGCCGGGACACGCAGTTCTTC. Amino acids: CAGSSRRDTQFF.

This clonotype was seen repeatedly, ten times or more. V usage is TRBV7-8 and J usage is TRBJ2-1; 11 bases fit TRBD2. Germline assignment: CDR1 SGHVS and CDR2 FQNEAQ. V lost 5 bases and J lost 5; bases outside the gene matches: 8. The CDR3 has 16 amino acids. As DNA, the CDR3 is TGTGCCAGCAGCACCCCGGGACTAGCGGAGCACAATGAGCAGTTCTTC. This encodes CASSTPGLAEHNEQFF. Complete variable domain (other parts from reference TRBV7-8 and TRBJ2-1): GAGVSQSPRYKVAKRGQDVALRCDPISGHVSLFWYQQALGQGPEFLTYFQNEAQLDKSGLPSDRFFAERPEGSVSTLKIQRTQQEDSAVYLCASSTPGLAEHNEQFFGPGTRLTVL.

This clonotype was found a few times. This sequence joins TRBV6-8 and TRBJ1-6; D gene unclear. The germline CDR1 and CDR2 sequences are MNHGY and SAAAGT. There are 14 residues in the CDR3. V was shortened by 5 bases and J by 10 bases, with 15 bases between the two germline ends. The CDR3 DNA is TGTGCCAGCAGTCTGGACTTTGATCGGTCACCCCTCCACTTT. Translated: CASSLDFDRSPLHF.

This clonotype was detected many times. The chain is built from TRBV7-6 and TRBJ2-2; 13 bases match TRBD2. With 5 bases clipped from V and 5 bases from J, the junction kept 5 bases outside the gene matches. The CDR3 covers 16 residues. CDR1 and CDR2 from the germline V gene are SGHVS and FNYEAQ. The CDR3 coding sequence is TGTGCCAGCAGCCCAGGACTAGCGGGAGTTACCGGGGAGCTGTTTTTT. It is translated as CASSPGLAGVTGELFF.

The V gene is TRBV6-6, the J gene TRBJ2-7; no clear D. Germline V gives CDR1 MNHNY, CDR2 SVGAGI (reference sequence). The CDR3 runs to 12 residues. Trimming took off 6 bases at V and 2 bases at J, with 8 bases between the two ends. CDR3 DNA: TGTGCCAGCAGCAACACCGCCTACGAGCAGTACTTC. It is translated as CASSNTAYEQYF.

This chain links TRBV27 with TRBJ1-6, with 9 bases aligning to TRBD1. This CDR3 is built from 15 residues. The ends lost 4 bases at V and 9 bases at J; junction bases unmatched: 7. The germline CDR1 and CDR2 sequences are MNHEY and SMNVEV (reference sequence). Here the CDR3 DNA reads TGTGCCAGCAGTTCCGGGGACAGGGCTGGTTCACCCCTCCACTTT. Translated: CASSSGDRAGSPLHF.

J is TRBJ2-3 and V is TRBV25-1; D gene ambiguous. The CDR3 runs 14 residues. V lost 2 bases to trimming and J lost 4 bases, with 10 bases between them. CDR1 and CDR2 (germline): MGHDK, SYGVNS. The CDR3 spells CASSELGPADTQYF. CDR3 DNA sequence: TGTGCCAGCAGTGAACTCGGGCCTGCAGATACGCAGTATTTT.

The chain is built from TRBV6-2 or TRBV6-3 and TRBJ2-7, with 13 bases matching TRBD2. Trimming took 8 bases from V and 6 from J; bases not matched to a gene: 4. Germline CDR1 is MNHEY and CDR2 is SVGEGT. The CDR3 runs 13 residues. Written as DNA, the CDR3 is TGTGCCAGCCAACTAGCGGGAGGGATCGAGCAGTACTTC. Its protein is CASQLAGGIEQYF.

This clonotype has just a few counts. The CDR3 coding sequence is TGTGCCAGCAGCCAAGTAACAGGGGGGCAAACCGGGGAGCTGTTTTTT. Protein product: CASSQVTGGQTGELFF. V is TRBV4-2 and J is TRBJ2-2, with TRBD1 identical over 8 bases. The CDR3 is 16 amino acids. Trimming removed 1 base from V and 5 bases from J; junction bases left unmatched: 6. Germline CDR1 and CDR2: LGHNA and YNFKEQ.

The V call is TRBV6-1, the J call TRBJ2-7, with 12 bases matching TRBD2. V was pared by 6 bases and J by 4 bases, with 7 bases of the junction left unmatched. Looked up from germline, CDR1 is MNHNS and CDR2 is SASEGT. The CDR3 contains 15 residues. The CDR3 loop is CASRPTSGRWYEQYV. The CDR3 region has the DNA TGTGCCAGCAGGCCAACTAGCGGGAGGTGGTACGAGCAGTACGTC.

The rearrangement uses TRBV11-2 and TRBJ2-2; no clear D gene. The CDR3 has 14 amino acids. Trimming stripped 7 bases from V and 3 bases from J, with 12 bases between. Per the germline V gene, CDR1 is SGHAT and CDR2 is FQNNGV. The CDR3 DNA follows: TGTGCCAGCACCCGGCTCTCGGACACCGGGGAGCTGTTTTTT. It is translated as CASTRLSDTGELFF.

The V call is TRBV24-1, the J call TRBJ2-5, with no clear D. V gave up 1 base and J gave up 0 bases, with 14 bases separating them. Germline V gene data show CDR1 as KGHDR and CDR2 as SFDVKD. This CDR3 has 17 residues. The CDR3 is CATSDFLGGNNQETQYF. The CDR3 nucleotides read TGTGCCACCAGTGATTTTCTGGGCGGAAACAACCAAGAGACCCAGTACTTC.

This clonotype was found a few times. The rearrangement joins TRBV7-2 to TRBJ2-2; D not resolved. Germline assignment: CDR1 SGHTA and CDR2 FQGNSA. V was pared by 2 bases and J by 4 bases, with 11 bases between. The CDR3 is 15 amino acids. For the CDR3, the DNA is TGTGCCAGCAGCTTAACGAGGCCGGGCACCGGGGAGCTGTTTTTT. Residues: CASSLTRPGTGELFF.

The sample holds a few counts of this clonotype. CDR3 nucleotide sequence: TGTGCCAGCAGACCGGGACAGAGGGCCGAGCAGTACTTC. Residues: CASRPGQRAEQYF. The J gene is TRBJ2-7, the V gene TRBV28; TRBD1 aligns across 7 bases. Looked up from germline, CDR1 is MDHEN and CDR2 is SYDVKM. V lost 6 bases and J lost 6; bases outside the gene matches: 8. The CDR3 totals 13 residues.

The rearrangement links TRBV12-3 or TRBV12-4 to TRBJ2-2; 7 bases are shared with TRBD2. The CDR3 loop spans 15 amino acids. V trimming: 5 bases; J trimming: 4 bases; junction bases outside the gene matches: 7. Here the CDR3 reads CASSPVVAGTGELFF. The CDR3 bases are TGTGCCAGCAGTCCGGTGGTAGCGGGCACCGGGGAGCTGTTTTTT.

CDR3 DNA: TGTGCCAGCAGTACTAGCGGGAGGACCACCGGGGAGCTGTTTTTT. This sequence encodes CASSTSGRTTGELFF. The rearrangement links TRBV6-6 to TRBJ2-2, with 12 bases lining up with TRBD2. The CDR3 loop spans 15 amino acids. With V trimmed by 5 bases and J by 4 bases, 2 bases remained unmatched. Germline CDR1 is MNHNY and CDR2 is SVGAGI (reference sequence).

This sequence joins TRBV12-3 or TRBV12-4 and TRBJ2-5, with 12 bases that match TRBD1. This CDR3 comprises 14 residues. V trimming: 6 bases; J trimming: 5 bases; junction bases outside the gene matches: 4. The DNA of the CDR3 is TGTGCCAGCAGGCTGGGACAGGGGGCTGAGACCCAGTACTTC. This translates into CASRLGQGAETQYF.

Worth noting for this clonotype: An end of the junction does not agree with germline; a read error may underlie this. The J gene is TRBJ1-1, the V gene TRBV5-3; maybe TRBD1 (5 bases). TRBV5-3 is flagged as an ORF with uncertain function. The CDR3 has 17 residues. CDR3 coding DNA: TGTGCCAGCAGCTCAAACGCAGGGATGGGGGGGAACACTGAAGCTTTCTTT. Translation gives CASSSNAGMGGNTEAFF.

The chain couples TRBV6-1 to TRBJ2-1; TRBD2 agrees at 13 bases. This CDR3 contains 15 residues. Losses at the gene ends were 6 bases for V and 8 bases for J; bases not matched to a gene: 7. Germline assignment: CDR1 MNHNS and CDR2 SASEGT. The CDR3 loop reads CASRPGLAGVDEQFF. In DNA, the CDR3 is TGTGCCAGCAGACCTGGACTAGCGGGAGTCGATGAGCAGTTCTTC.

The chain is built from TRBV7-2 and TRBJ2-7, with TRBD1 matching 7 bases. The CDR3 loop spans 13 amino acids. The germline V gene encodes CDR1 SGHTA and CDR2 FQGNSA. The junction had 4 bases not matched to a gene; V was cut back by 8 bases and J by 0 bases. The CDR3 DNA reads as TGTGCCAGCGGAAGGGGGCACTCCTACGAGCAGTACTTC. This sequence encodes CASGRGHSYEQYF.